The rows below give T cell receptor beta chains drawn from one sample of a study of long-term antiretroviral therapy in people with HIV. Profiled with immunoSEQ multiplex PCR; TCRdb holds only in-frame clones, not every one. The table includes about 39,000 clones, more than 80% detected once. The sequenced sample was unsorted PBMCs, obtained 3.1 years after starting antiretroviral therapy. These receptor sequences come from a woman between 50 and 59 years old with HIV. The CDR3 runs from the conserved cysteine through the conserved F or W. Each record gives: D gene, clone size, J gene, V gene, CDR3 protein, CDR3 DNA. The D gene is left open where the match is weak. Some rows have no size entry. The others give once, few or many, or a class for an expanded clone.

D gene: .
clone size: .
J gene: TRBJ2-1
V gene: TRBV5-1
CDR3 protein: CASSLVSYNEQFF
CDR3 DNA: TGCGCCAGCAGCTTGGTCTCCTACAATGAGCAGTTCTTC

D gene: TRBD2
clone size: .
J gene: TRBJ2-1
V gene: TRBV2
CDR3 protein: CASIKAGTNYNEQFF
CDR3 DNA: TGTGCCAGCATAAAAGCCGGGACTAACTACAATGAGCAGTTCTTC

D gene: .
clone size: .
J gene: TRBJ1-5
V gene: TRBV19
CDR3 protein: CASSRGAYSNQPQHF
CDR3 DNA: TGTGCCAGTAGTAGAGGGGCTTATAGCAATCAGCCCCAGCATTTT

D gene: .
clone size: .
J gene: TRBJ2-7
V gene: TRBV29-1
CDR3 protein: CSVAGYEQYF
CDR3 DNA: TGCAGCGTCGCAGGATACGAGCAGTACTTC

D gene: .
clone size: .
J gene: TRBJ2-7
V gene: TRBV9
CDR3 protein: CASSAGGVYEQYF
CDR3 DNA: TGTGCCAGCAGCGCGGGCGGCGTCTACGAGCAGTACTTC

D gene: TRBD2
clone size: .
J gene: TRBJ2-5
V gene: TRBV4-2
CDR3 protein: CASSQGQAAGEETQYF
CDR3 DNA: TGTGCCAGCAGCCAAGGACAGGCAGCGGGGGAGGAGACCCAGTACTTC

D gene: .
clone size: .
J gene: TRBJ1-1
V gene: TRBV5-1
CDR3 protein: CASSPSSGEAFF
CDR3 DNA: TGCGCCAGCAGCCCCTCGTCGGGTGAAGCTTTCTTT

D gene: .
clone size: once
J gene: TRBJ2-1
V gene: TRBV2
CDR3 protein: CASSSDSNNEQFF
CDR3 DNA: TGTGCCAGCAGTTCCGACTCCAACAATGAGCAGTTCTTC

D gene: TRBD2
clone size: .
J gene: TRBJ2-3
V gene: TRBV10-2
CDR3 protein: CASSDRGGLDTQYF
CDR3 DNA: TGCGCCAGCAGTGATCGGGGGGGCCTGGATACGCAGTATTTT

D gene: TRBD1
clone size: .
J gene: TRBJ2-3
V gene: TRBV5-4
CDR3 protein: CASSLQGATDTQYF
CDR3 DNA: TGTGCCAGCAGCCTTCAGGGGGCTACAGATACGCAGTATTTT

D gene: .
clone size: .
J gene: TRBJ1-5
V gene: TRBV4-1
CDR3 protein: CASSQSHGNQPQHF
CDR3 DNA: TGCGCCAGCAGCCAATCCCATGGCAATCAGCCCCAGCATTTT

D gene: .
clone size: .
J gene: TRBJ2-1
V gene: TRBV27
CDR3 protein: CASSLMFGGRYNEQFF
CDR3 DNA: TGTGCCAGCAGTTTAATGTTCGGGGGGCGGTACAATGAGCAGTTCTTC

D gene: TRBD2
clone size: once
J gene: TRBJ2-7
V gene: TRBV18
CDR3 protein: CASSPAGGPEQYF
CDR3 DNA: TGTGCCAGCTCACCAGCGGGGGGGCCTGAGCAGTACTTC

D gene: .
clone size: .
J gene: TRBJ1-2
V gene: TRBV4-3
CDR3 protein: CASSQDRGPYGYTF
CDR3 DNA: TGCGCCAGCAGCCAAGATAGGGGTCCCTATGGCTACACCTTC

D gene: .
clone size: .
J gene: TRBJ1-2
V gene: TRBV27
CDR3 protein: CASSLYPQLQGMIYGYTF
CDR3 DNA: TGTGCCAGCAGTTTATATCCCCAACTACAGGGTATGATCTATGGCTACACCTTC

D gene: .
clone size: .
J gene: TRBJ1-1
V gene: TRBV11-3
CDR3 protein: CASSPQDGPKEAFF
CDR3 DNA: TGTGCCAGCAGCCCTCAGGACGGACCGAAGGAAGCTTTCTTT

D gene: TRBD2
clone size: .
J gene: TRBJ2-5
V gene: TRBV10-3
CDR3 protein: CAISGDSGGQETQYF
CDR3 DNA: TGTGCCATCAGTGGAGATAGCGGGGGGCAAGAGACCCAGTACTTC

D gene: TRBD1
clone size: few
J gene: TRBJ1-2
V gene: TRBV7-9
CDR3 protein: CASSSGQMNYGYTF
CDR3 DNA: TGTGCCAGCAGCTCGGGACAGATGAACTATGGCTACACCTTC

D gene: .
clone size: .
J gene: TRBJ2-7
V gene: TRBV5-5
CDR3 protein: CASSLRGDWGEQYF
CDR3 DNA: TGTGCCAGCAGCTTGAGGGGAGACTGGGGTGAGCAGTACTTC

D gene: .
clone size: .
J gene: TRBJ1-2
V gene: TRBV5-4
CDR3 protein: CASSRLSGTRNYGYTF
CDR3 DNA: TGTGCCAGCAGTCGATTGTCAGGGACCCGTAACTATGGCTACACCTTC

D gene: .
clone size: .
J gene: TRBJ2-5
V gene: TRBV5-4
CDR3 protein: CASSLPQGQETQYF
CDR3 DNA: TGTGCCAGCAGCTTGCCGCAGGGCCAAGAGACCCAGTACTTC

D gene: TRBD1
clone size: few
J gene: TRBJ1-2
V gene: TRBV7-6
CDR3 protein: CASSLARGKGYTF
CDR3 DNA: TGTGCCAGCAGCTTGGCCAGGGGGAAAGGCTACACCTTC

D gene: TRBD1
clone size: .
J gene: TRBJ2-5
V gene: TRBV5-1
CDR3 protein: CASSPGTGWEETQYF
CDR3 DNA: TGCGCCAGCAGCCCCGGGACAGGTTGGGAGGAGACCCAGTACTTC

D gene: TRBD1
clone size: .
J gene: TRBJ1-6
V gene: TRBV19
CDR3 protein: CASSMLDRGLGSPLHF
CDR3 DNA: TGTGCCAGTAGTATGCTCGACAGGGGGCTGGGTTCACCCCTCCACTTT

D gene: .
clone size: medium-sized
J gene: TRBJ2-5
V gene: TRBV19
CDR3 protein: CASSIRRTLQETQYF
CDR3 DNA: TGTGCCAGTAGTATACGGCGGACCCTCCAAGAGACCCAGTACTTC

D gene: TRBD2
clone size: .
J gene: TRBJ2-5
V gene: TRBV10-3
CDR3 protein: CAISASGRPETQYF
CDR3 DNA: TGTGCCATCAGTGCCAGCGGGAGGCCGGAGACCCAGTACTTC